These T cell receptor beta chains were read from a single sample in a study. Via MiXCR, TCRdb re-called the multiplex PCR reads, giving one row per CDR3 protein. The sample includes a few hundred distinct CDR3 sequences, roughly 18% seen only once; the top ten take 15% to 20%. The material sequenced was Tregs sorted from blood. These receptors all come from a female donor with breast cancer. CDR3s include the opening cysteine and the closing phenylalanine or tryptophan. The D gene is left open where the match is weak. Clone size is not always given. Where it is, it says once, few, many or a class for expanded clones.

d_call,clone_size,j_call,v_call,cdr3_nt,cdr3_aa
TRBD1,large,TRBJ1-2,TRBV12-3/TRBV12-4,TGTGCCAGCATACCAGGGGACAGGGGCCTTAGCTATGGCTACACCTTC,CASIPGDRGLSYGYTF
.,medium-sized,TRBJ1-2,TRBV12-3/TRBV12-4,TGTGCCAGCAGTTTGGACGGAAACTATGGCTACACCTTC,CASSLDGNYGYTF
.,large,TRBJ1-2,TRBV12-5,TGTGCTAGTGGTTTGGGGTACTATGGCTACACCTTC,CASGLGYYGYTF
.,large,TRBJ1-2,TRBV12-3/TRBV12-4,TGTGCCAGCAGTTCCTCGGGAGCTAACTATGGCTACACCTTC,CASSSSGANYGYTF
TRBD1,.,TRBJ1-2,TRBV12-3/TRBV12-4,TGTGCCAGTGCTTCGGGACAGGACTATGGCTACACCTTC,CASASGQDYGYTF
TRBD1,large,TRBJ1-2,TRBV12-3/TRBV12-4,TGTGCCAGCAGCCCGGACAGGGGAGATGGCTACACCTTC,CASSPDRGDGYTF
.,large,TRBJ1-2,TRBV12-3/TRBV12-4,TGTGCCAGCAGTTTGGAGAGGCTTTCAAGTGGCTACACCTTC,CASSLERLSSGYTF
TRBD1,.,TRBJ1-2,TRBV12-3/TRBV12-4,TGTGCCAGCAGTTCCCGTCAAAGACAGGGTGATTTAGGTGGCTACACCTTC,CASSSRQRQGDLGGYTF
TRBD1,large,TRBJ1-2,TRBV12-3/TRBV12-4,TGTGCCAGCACCTCTCACGGGACAGTATCCTATGGCTACACCTTC,CASTSHGTVSYGYTF
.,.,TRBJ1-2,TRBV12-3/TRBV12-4,TGTGCCAGCAGTTTGCGGCAGGTACGAGGCTACACCTTC,CASSLRQVRGYTF
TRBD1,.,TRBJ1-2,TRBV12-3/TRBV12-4,TGTGCCAGCAGTTGGGACAGGATAAACTATGGCTACACCTTC,CASSWDRINYGYTF
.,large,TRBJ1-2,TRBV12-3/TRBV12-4,TGTGCCAGCAGTCTCGGAAACTATGGCTACACCTTC,CASSLGNYGYTF
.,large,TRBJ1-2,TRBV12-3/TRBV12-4,TGTGCCAGCAGAGCAGGGAGAAGAGGCTATGGCTACACCTTC,CASRAGRRGYGYTF
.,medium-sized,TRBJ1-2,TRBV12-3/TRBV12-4,TGTGCCAGCAGTTTAGCCGTCCGTTGTGAATTTAACTATGGCTACACCTTC,CASSLAVRCEFNYGYTF
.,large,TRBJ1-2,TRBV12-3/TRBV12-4,TGTGCCAGCAGTTTTCGGGATAACTATGGCTACACCTTC,CASSFRDNYGYTF
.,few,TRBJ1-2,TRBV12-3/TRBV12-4,TGTGCCAGCAGTTTACAGGGAAACTATGGCTACACCTTC,CASSLQGNYGYTF
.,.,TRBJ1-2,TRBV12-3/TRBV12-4,TGTGCCAGCAACACAGGGTTAGTGGGTGGCTACACTTTC,CASNTGLVGGYTF
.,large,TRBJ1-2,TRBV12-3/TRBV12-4,TGTGCCAGCAGTCCCCACATCGAGGACCGTGGCTACACCTTC,CASSPHIEDRGYTF
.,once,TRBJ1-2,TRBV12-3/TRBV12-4,TGTGCCAGCAGCCGGGGAACAGGGAACTATGGCTACACCTTC,CASSRGTGNYGYTF
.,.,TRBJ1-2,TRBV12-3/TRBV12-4,TGTGCCAGCAGTTTGCGACGGATCTATGGCTACACCTTC,CASSLRRIYGYTF
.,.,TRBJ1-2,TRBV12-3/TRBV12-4,TGTGCCAGCACTCCGAGGCAGGCGTATGGCTACACCTTC,CASTPRQAYGYTF
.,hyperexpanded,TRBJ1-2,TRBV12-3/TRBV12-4,TGTGCCAGCAGCCAGACACTAAACTATGGCTACACCTTC,CASSQTLNYGYTF
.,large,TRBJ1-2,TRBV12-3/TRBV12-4,TGTGCCAGCAGCCCAAGGGGAGGTGTCTATGGCTACACCTTC,CASSPRGGVYGYTF
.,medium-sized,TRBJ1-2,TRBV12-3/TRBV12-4,TGTGCCAGCAGTTTAGGGCTTGAGACAGGAGTTTATGGCTACACCTTC,CASSLGLETGVYGYTF
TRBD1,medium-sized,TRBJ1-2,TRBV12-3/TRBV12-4,TGTGCCAGCAGGGAGGGGACAGGGCACGATGGCTACACCTTC,CASREGTGHDGYTF
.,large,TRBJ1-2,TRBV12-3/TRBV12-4,TGTGCCAGCAGTTTCGACCCCGAAGACGGCTACACCTTC,CASSFDPEDGYTF
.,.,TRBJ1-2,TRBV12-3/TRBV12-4,TGTGCCAGCAGTCAGGGACGGACCTATGGCTACACCTTC,CASSQGRTYGYTF
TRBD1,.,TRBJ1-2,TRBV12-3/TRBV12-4,TGTGCCAGCAGTCAAGGGACAGGGCTGGGCTACACCTTC,CASSQGTGLGYTF
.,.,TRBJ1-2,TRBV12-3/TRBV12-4,TGTGCCAGCAGGTCAGGGTATGGCTACACCTTC,CASRSGYGYTF
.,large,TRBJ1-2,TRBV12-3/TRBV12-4,TGTGCCAGCAGTCCAACACAGGGAAACTATGGCTACACCTTC,CASSPTQGNYGYTF
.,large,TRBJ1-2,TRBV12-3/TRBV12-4,TGTGCCAGCAGTCGAAATCTATACAGGGATGGCTACACCTTC,CASSRNLYRDGYTF
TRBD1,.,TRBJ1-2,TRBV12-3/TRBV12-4,TGTGCCAGCAGTTCGGGACAGCCATATGGCTACACCTTC,CASSSGQPYGYTF
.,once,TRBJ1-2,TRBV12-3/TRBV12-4,TGTGCCAGCAGTTTCGGGAACAGTGTGAACTATGGCTACACCTTC,CASSFGNSVNYGYTF
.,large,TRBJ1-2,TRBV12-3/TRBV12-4,TGTGCCAGCAGTCAGGGTCTCGGCTACACCTTC,CASSQGLGYTF
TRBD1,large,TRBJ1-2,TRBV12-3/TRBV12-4,TGTGCCAGCAGGGGACAGGGGCATGGCTACACCTTC,CASRGQGHGYTF
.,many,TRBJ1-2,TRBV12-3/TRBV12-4,TGTGCCAGCAGTTCAGACGAGGGCTATGGCTACACCTTC,CASSSDEGYGYTF
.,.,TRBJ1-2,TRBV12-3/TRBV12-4,TGTGCCAGCAGTTTGAGCGGCGAGGTCTATGGCTACACCTTC,CASSLSGEVYGYTF
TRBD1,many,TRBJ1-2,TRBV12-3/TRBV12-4,TGTGCCAGCAGTTACGGACAGGGCTATGGCTACACCTTC,CASSYGQGYGYTF
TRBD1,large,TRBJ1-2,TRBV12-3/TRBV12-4,TGTGCCAGCAGTGCCGGGACAGGGAAAGGAGGGTATGGCTACACCTTC,CASSAGTGKGGYGYTF
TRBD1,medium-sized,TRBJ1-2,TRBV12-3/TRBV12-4,TGTGCCAGCAGTGCCGGGACAGGGCCTGGCTACACCTTC,CASSAGTGPGYTF
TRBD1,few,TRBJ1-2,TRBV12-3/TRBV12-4,TGTGCCAGCAGTTCCAGGGACAGGGCTGGCTACACCTTC,CASSSRDRAGYTF
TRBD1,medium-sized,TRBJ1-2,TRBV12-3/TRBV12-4,TGTGCCAGCAGCCGGGACAGGATAAACTATGGCTACACCTTC,CASSRDRINYGYTF
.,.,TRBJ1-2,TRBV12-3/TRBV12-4,TGTGCCAGCAGTTTAGGAAGAGGGCTCAACTATGGCTACACCTTC,CASSLGRGLNYGYTF
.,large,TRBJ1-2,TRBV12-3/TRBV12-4,TGTGCCAGCAGTTTAAACGGTGTCTATGGCTACACCTTC,CASSLNGVYGYTF
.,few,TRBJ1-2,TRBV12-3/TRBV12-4,TGTGCCAGCAGTTCCTCACGGAACTATGGCTACACCTTC,CASSSSRNYGYTF
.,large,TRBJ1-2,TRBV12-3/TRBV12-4,TGTGCCAGCAGTCTACTCAACACAGCTCGCTATGGCTACACCTTC,CASSLLNTARYGYTF
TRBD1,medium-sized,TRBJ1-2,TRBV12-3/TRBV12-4,TGTGCCAGCAGTCCTCCGGGACAGGGGTTCCATGGCTACACCTTC,CASSPPGQGFHGYTF
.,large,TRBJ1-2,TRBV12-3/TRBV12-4,TGTGCCAGCAACACGCACCGGGGTGGCTATGGCTACACCTTC,CASNTHRGGYGYTF
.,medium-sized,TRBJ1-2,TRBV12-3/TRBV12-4,TGTGCCAGCACCGCCCATCTCGACTATGGCTACACCTTC,CASTAHLDYGYTF
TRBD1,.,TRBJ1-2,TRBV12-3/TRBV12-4,TGTGCCAGCGGACAGGGTGACCATGGCTACACCTTC,CASGQGDHGYTF
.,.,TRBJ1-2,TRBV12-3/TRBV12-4,TGTGCCAGCAGTTATGGGGAGGGCTATGGCTACACCTTC,CASSYGEGYGYTF
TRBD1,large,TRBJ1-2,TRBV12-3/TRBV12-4,TGTGCCAGCAGTTTCCGGGACAGGGCTGGCTACACCTTC,CASSFRDRAGYTF
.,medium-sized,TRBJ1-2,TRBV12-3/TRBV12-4,TGTGCCAGCAGTCAACTCGGACAAGGGGCTCGATCTTATGGCTACACCTTC,CASSQLGQGARSYGYTF
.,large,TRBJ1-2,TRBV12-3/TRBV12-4,TGTGCCAGCAGTTTAATAGGGATAGGCTACACCTTC,CASSLIGIGYTF
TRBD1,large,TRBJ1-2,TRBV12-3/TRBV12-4,TGTGCCAGCAATAGACAGGGAACAAACGGCTACACCTTC,CASNRQGTNGYTF
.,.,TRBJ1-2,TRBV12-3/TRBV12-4,TGTGCCAGCAGTTTAGGCTCCTGGAGGGGCTACACCTTC,CASSLGSWRGYTF
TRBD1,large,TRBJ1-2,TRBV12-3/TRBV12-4,TGTGCCAGCAGTTTAGGACAGGGGTCCCCTGGCTACACCTTC,CASSLGQGSPGYTF